These T cell receptor beta chains were read from a single sample in a study of tumor-infiltrating lymphocytes in primary liver carcinoma. Via MiXCR, TCRdb re-called the multiplex PCR reads, giving one row per CDR3 protein. Among under 90,000 distinct CDR3 sequences listed, 72% were seen once. Specimen: liver tumor tissue from sampling region 1. The receptors come from a middle-aged man with primary liver carcinoma and hepatitis B virus infection. Both conserved end residues are part of each CDR3. D genes are given only for firm matches. Size tells how often a clone was seen (once, few, many) or the class of an expanded clone, and some rows leave it out.

J gene: TRBJ2-2; D gene: .; V gene: TRBV10-3; clone size: .; CDR3 protein: CAISAISGIGELFF; CDR3 DNA: TGTGCCATCAGTGCCATTAGCGGCATCGGGGAGCTGTTTTTT
J gene: TRBJ2-7; D gene: TRBD2; V gene: TRBV4-1; clone size: .; CDR3 protein: CASSLGTSGNYEQYF; CDR3 DNA: TGCGCCAGCAGCCTTGGGACTAGCGGGAATTATGAGCAGTACTTC
J gene: TRBJ2-6; D gene: .; V gene: TRBV19; clone size: few; CDR3 protein: CASTTNTGLGANVLTF; CDR3 DNA: TGTGCCAGTACTACGAATACAGGGCTCGGGGCCAACGTCCTGACTTTC
J gene: TRBJ1-1; D gene: TRBD1; V gene: TRBV20-1; clone size: .; CDR3 protein: CSAGTGVVNTEAFF; CDR3 DNA: TGCAGTGCTGGGACAGGGGTCGTGAACACTGAAGCTTTCTTT
J gene: TRBJ2-1; D gene: TRBD2; V gene: TRBV11-2; clone size: .; CDR3 protein: CASSFGAGVPGNSYEQFF; CDR3 DNA: TGTGCCAGCAGCTTCGGGGCGGGAGTGCCCGGGAATTCCTATGAGCAGTTCTTC
J gene: TRBJ2-6; D gene: TRBD1; V gene: TRBV5-1; clone size: once; CDR3 protein: CASSLQVGGYSGANVLTF; CDR3 DNA: TGCGCCAGCAGCCTGCAGGTAGGGGGCTACTCTGGGGCCAACGTCCTGACTTTC
J gene: TRBJ2-3; D gene: .; V gene: TRBV11-3; clone size: .; CDR3 protein: CASSWAKADTHYF; CDR3 DNA: TGTGCCAGCAGCTGGGCTAAGGCAGATACGCATTATTTT
J gene: TRBJ1-4; D gene: .; V gene: TRBV12-3/TRBV12-4; clone size: once; CDR3 protein: CASSLLGTDNERLFF; CDR3 DNA: TGTGCCAGCAGCCTACTCGGAACGGATAATGAAAGACTGTTTTTT
J gene: TRBJ2-1; D gene: .; V gene: TRBV4-2; clone size: .; CDR3 protein: CASSQAWISGQRDSSHNEQFF; CDR3 DNA: TGTGCCAGCAGCCAAGCCTGGATTAGCGGACAACGTGACAGCTCCCACAATGAGCAGTTCTTC
J gene: TRBJ2-2; D gene: TRBD1; V gene: TRBV5-6; clone size: .; CDR3 protein: CASSETGTGNTGEPFF; CDR3 DNA: TGTGCCAGCAGCGAGACCGGGACAGGGAACACCGGGGAGCCGTTCTTT
J gene: TRBJ2-7; D gene: .; V gene: TRBV4-1; clone size: once; CDR3 protein: CASSQEGGRGVSGVSEQYF; CDR3 DNA: TGCGCCAGTAGCCAAGAAGGAGGCAGGGGAGTTAGCGGAGTCTCCGAGCAGTACTTC
J gene: TRBJ2-1; D gene: .; V gene: TRBV6-6; clone size: .; CDR3 protein: CASSRTGDEQFF; CDR3 DNA: TGTGCCAGCAGTCGCACGGGTGATGAGCAGTTCTTC
J gene: TRBJ2-2; D gene: .; V gene: TRBV2; clone size: .; CDR3 protein: CASSEAVVRFGTGELFF; CDR3 DNA: TGTGCCAGCAGTGAAGCAGTGGTCCGATTTGGCACCGGGGAGCTGTTTTTT